This entry is about one T cell receptor beta chain. Antigen specificity is unknown. In the PCR, 60 Vbeta and 13 Jbeta primers were used. This table comes from immunoSEQ multiplex PCR, and its TCRdb copy is limited to in-frame clones, with some not included. The sample lists around 87,000 clones, 65% to 85% seen once, with roughly 1.1% in the top ten. Germline V lookup: CDR1 GTSNPN, CDR2 SVGIG (reference sequence). Trimming cost V 5 bases and J 3 bases; bases outside gene matches: 5. This CDR3 contains 14 residues. This specimen belongs to a study of cytomegalovirus exposure and HLA in healthy donors. Study observations and caveats: Reports indicate that TCR beta sequences accurately predicted the HLA-A and HLA-B alleles of most subjects. A later analysis found most CMV-associated TCR beta chains apparently HLA-restricted. An analysis done earlier found most TCR beta V segments productive about 87% or about 30% of the time.

This receptor was identified in a girl under 10 years old in good health and CMV-seropositive. The sequencing input was PBMCs. The chain carries TRBV30 and TRBJ1-2; 11 bases align to TRBD1. The CDR3 bases are TGTGCCTGGGGACAGGGGGCAGGTTACTATGGCTACACCTTC. Translating gives CAWGQGAGYYGYTF.